A selection of T cell receptor beta chains follows, all from one sample in a study of cytomegalovirus exposure and HLA in healthy donors. Sequencing was performed with immunoSEQ multiplex PCR; in TCRdb, only in-frame clones are kept and a portion is missing. This repertoire shows about 120,000 clones, more than 75% found once; its top ten account for around 1.9%. Source material: PBMCs. All receptors derive from a woman aged 25 to 39 in good health and CMV-seronegative. Both conserved end residues are part of each CDR3. Fields, in order: clone size, V gene, D gene, J gene, CDR3 DNA, CDR3 protein. A D gene is named only where the DNA matches it firmly. Size values are once, few and many counts, or a class for expanded clones, and some rows have none.

size: NA; V: TRBV7-8; D: NA; J: TRBJ2-1; DNA: TGTGCCAGCAGCTTAGTCCCCCCTCCGGACAATGAGCAGTTCTTC; CDR3: CASSLVPPPDNEQFF
size: NA; V: TRBV27; D: NA; J: TRBJ1-6; DNA: TGTGCCAGCAGTGCGGCAGGGACCTATAATTCACCCCTCCACTTT; CDR3: CASSAAGTYNSPLHF
size: NA; V: TRBV6-5; D: NA; J: TRBJ1-3; DNA: TGTGCCAGCAGTTATGGTGGGGGCCCGGGTTACACCATATATTTT; CDR3: CASSYGGGPGYTIYF
size: NA; V: TRBV27; D: NA; J: TRBJ2-7; DNA: TGTGCCAGCAGTTTATCCACCGGACTACGGCAGTACTTC; CDR3: CASSLSTGLRQYF
size: NA; V: TRBV4-3; D: NA; J: TRBJ1-1; DNA: TGCGCCAGCAGCCAAGAGAACAGGCAGAACACTGAAGCTTTCTTT; CDR3: CASSQENRQNTEAFF
size: NA; V: TRBV4-2; D: TRBD1; J: TRBJ2-1; DNA: TGTGCCAGCAGCCAAGGACAGGGAACTTGGAATGAGCAGTTCTTC; CDR3: CASSQGQGTWNEQFF
size: NA; V: TRBV12-2; D: NA; J: TRBJ1-1; DNA: TGTGCAAGTCGCTTATCTCTTCAGGGCAGGGCTAATGACACTGAAGCTTTCTTT; CDR3: CASRLSLQGRANDTEAFF
size: NA; V: TRBV5-1; D: NA; J: TRBJ2-1; DNA: TGCGCCAGCAGCATCCTCGGGGGAAATGAGCAGTTCTTC; CDR3: CASSILGGNEQFF
size: NA; V: TRBV5-1; D: NA; J: TRBJ1-1; DNA: TGCGCCAGCAGCTTGGCCACAGGAATTAACACTGAAGCTTTCTTT; CDR3: CASSLATGINTEAFF
size: NA; V: TRBV7-6; D: TRBD2; J: TRBJ2-3; DNA: TGTGCCAGCAGAGCCCTGGCGGGGGGGCTTCCAGATACGCAGTATTTT; CDR3: CASRALAGGLPDTQYF
size: NA; V: TRBV19; D: NA; J: TRBJ1-5; DNA: TGTGCCAGTAGTATCACAGGGAGAGGTCAGCCCCAGCATTTT; CDR3: CASSITGRGQPQHF
size: NA; V: TRBV19; D: NA; J: TRBJ1-1; DNA: TGTGCCAGTAGTATAGATCGGCAGGCCCAGGGCTCTGAAGCTTTCTTT; CDR3: CASSIDRQAQGSEAFF
size: NA; V: TRBV5-1; D: TRBD1; J: TRBJ2-1; DNA: TGCGCCAGCAGCCCACAGGGGAATAGCTGGGATGAGCAGTTCTTC; CDR3: CASSPQGNSWDEQFF
size: NA; V: TRBV7-9; D: NA; J: TRBJ2-3; DNA: TGTGCCAGCAGCATAAAACAGGATCCGCGCACAGATACGCAGTATTTT; CDR3: CASSIKQDPRTDTQYF
size: NA; V: TRBV5-4; D: TRBD1; J: TRBJ2-5; DNA: TGTGCCAGCAGCTTGGGTCGGGACAGGGAGCGAGAGACCCAGTACTTC; CDR3: CASSLGRDRERETQYF
size: NA; V: TRBV6-5; D: NA; J: TRBJ1-1; DNA: TGTGCCAGCGGTGACAGGAAAGCTTTCTTT; CDR3: CASGDRKAFF
size: few; V: TRBV30; D: NA; J: TRBJ1-4; DNA: TGTGCCTGGAGTAGAGAGGATGAAAAACTGTTTTTT; CDR3: CAWSREDEKLFF
size: once; V: TRBV11-3; D: NA; J: TRBJ2-7; DNA: TGTGCCAGCAGCATCGCAGGGTCCTACGAGCAGTACTTC; CDR3: CASSIAGSYEQYF
size: NA; V: TRBV7-2; D: TRBD2; J: TRBJ2-3; DNA: TGTGCCAGCAGCTTAGTTGCAGCGGGGGGGTATCGAGATACGCAGTATTTT; CDR3: CASSLVAAGGYRDTQYF
size: NA; V: TRBV12-5; D: NA; J: TRBJ1-6; DNA: TGTGCTAGTGGTTTGGGCAGGGCCATCGATAATTCACCCCTCCACTTT; CDR3: CASGLGRAIDNSPLHF
size: NA; V: TRBV25-1; D: TRBD2; J: TRBJ2-3; DNA: TGTGCCAGCAGTGAATTCATACTAGCGGGGCCCACAGATACGCAGTATTTT; CDR3: CASSEFILAGPTDTQYF
size: NA; V: TRBV19; D: NA; J: TRBJ1-2; DNA: TGTGCCAGTAAATATATGGCAGGGCAGAACTATGGCTACACCTTC; CDR3: CASKYMAGQNYGYTF
size: NA; V: TRBV7-9; D: NA; J: TRBJ1-2; DNA: TGTGCCAGCAGCTTAGACCAGATCGATGGCTACACCTTC; CDR3: CASSLDQIDGYTF
size: once; V: TRBV6-6; D: TRBD1; J: TRBJ2-2; DNA: TGTGCCAGCATTAGACAGGGGCCCGGGGAGCTGTTTTTT; CDR3: CASIRQGPGELFF
size: many; V: TRBV6-5; D: TRBD1; J: TRBJ1-6; DNA: TGTGCCAGCAGTTACCGGGACAGGAGTTCACCCCTCCACTTT; CDR3: CASSYRDRSSPLHF
size: NA; V: TRBV5-6; D: NA; J: TRBJ1-4; DNA: TGTGCCAGCAGCTTGGCAGGCCAGGTTGCTGAAAAACTGTTTTTT; CDR3: CASSLAGQVAEKLFF
size: NA; V: TRBV19; D: TRBD1; J: TRBJ2-2; DNA: TGTGCCAGTATTCCCGGGACAGTAAACACCGGGGAGCTGTTTTTT; CDR3: CASIPGTVNTGELFF
size: NA; V: TRBV30; D: TRBD1; J: TRBJ2-3; DNA: TGTGCCTGGAGTGTTGGGACAGGGTTTGTGACAGATACGCAGTATTTT; CDR3: CAWSVGTGFVTDTQYF
size: NA; V: TRBV5-1; D: NA; J: TRBJ1-1; DNA: TGCGCCAGCAGCTTTGAGGATTACCGGGGTGAAGCTTTCTTT; CDR3: CASSFEDYRGEAFF
size: few; V: TRBV4-3; D: TRBD1; J: TRBJ1-6; DNA: TGCGCCAGCAGCCAAACGACAGGGAATTCACCCCTCCACTTT; CDR3: CASSQTTGNSPLHF
size: NA; V: TRBV5-1; D: TRBD1; J: TRBJ2-1; DNA: TGCGCCAGCGGTAAGGACAGGCAATACTACAATGAGCAGTTCTTC; CDR3: CASGKDRQYYNEQFF
size: NA; V: TRBV19; D: TRBD1; J: TRBJ2-1; DNA: TGTGCCAGTAGTACAACAGGGGGCTCCTACAATGAGCAGTTCTTC; CDR3: CASSTTGGSYNEQFF
size: NA; V: TRBV30; D: NA; J: TRBJ1-1; DNA: TGTGCCTGGAGTAAGCTCGACGGGACATTTAACACTGAAGCTTTCTTT; CDR3: CAWSKLDGTFNTEAFF
size: NA; V: TRBV21-1; D: NA; J: TRBJ2-1; DNA: TGTGCCAGCAGCAGGGGTAGCGGGGGTGAGCAGTTCTTC; CDR3: CASSRGSGGEQFF
size: NA; V: TRBV7-2; D: NA; J: TRBJ1-2; DNA: TGTGCCAGCAGCTCCGGACAGATTTATGGCTACACCTTC; CDR3: CASSSGQIYGYTF
size: NA; V: TRBV19; D: TRBD2; J: TRBJ2-1; DNA: TGTGCCAGCCACCCTGGGCTTGAACTAGCGGGGTTTGAGCAGTTCTTC; CDR3: CASHPGLELAGFEQFF
size: NA; V: TRBV4-1; D: NA; J: TRBJ1-3; DNA: TGCGCCAGCAGCCAAGGGAGGGTGGCAGGGCTGACGGGAAACACCATATATTTT; CDR3: CASSQGRVAGLTGNTIYF
size: NA; V: TRBV6-1; D: NA; J: TRBJ1-1; DNA: TGTGCCAGCGGAGGACAGCGCAGTTTAGCTTTCTTT; CDR3: CASGGQRSLAFF
size: once; V: TRBV13; D: TRBD1; J: TRBJ1-5; DNA: TGTGCCAGCAGCGTGGGACAGGGAGGCGGCAATCAGCCCCAGCATTTT; CDR3: CASSVGQGGGNQPQHF
size: NA; V: TRBV27; D: NA; J: TRBJ2-1; DNA: TGTGCCAGCAGTTTGACAGTGAGCTCCTACAATGAGCAGTTCTTC; CDR3: CASSLTVSSYNEQFF
size: NA; V: TRBV29-1; D: TRBD1; J: TRBJ1-2; DNA: TGCAGCGTTGCCGGGACAGGGGAATCCTATGGCTACACCTTC; CDR3: CSVAGTGESYGYTF
size: NA; V: TRBV19; D: TRBD1; J: TRBJ1-4; DNA: TGTGCCAGTAGTATAGGGACAGGGGGTTCGACTAATGAAAAACTGTTTTTT; CDR3: CASSIGTGGSTNEKLFF
size: NA; V: TRBV5-4; D: TRBD1; J: TRBJ2-4; DNA: TGTGCCAGCAGCCAAGGCGACAGGGGAACGGCCAAAAACATTCAGTACTTC; CDR3: CASSQGDRGTAKNIQYF
size: NA; V: TRBV19; D: NA; J: TRBJ1-4; DNA: TGTGCCAGTAGTTTTGCACGATCTAGTGAAAAACTGTTTTTT; CDR3: CASSFARSSEKLFF